Detailed here is one T cell receptor (beta chain). Its target is not known. Produced via immunoSEQ multiplex PCR; TCRdb's table is partial and in-frame only. Of 100,000 to 150,000 clones in the sample, 85% to 90% are singletons; the top ten hold just under 4.5%. Germline V gene lookup returns CDR1 LGHDT and CDR2 YNNKEL (reference sequence). This CDR3 is built from 17 residues. V was pared by 1 base and J by 1 base, with 14 bases between. The sample comes from a study of T cell responses to AZD1222 COVID-19 vaccine. Overall study findings and caveats: Clonal diversity was possibly underestimated; the donors were predominantly white British and more often female. Reports say nearly half of spike-specific TCRs go after unmutated variant regions.

The sequence came from an adult who received the AZD1222 COVID-19 vaccine. Sample: peripheral blood, taken 28 days after the second AZD1222 dose. The V call is TRBV3-1 (or the pseudogene TRBV3-2), the J call TRBJ1-3; D not certain. In DNA form, the CDR3 reads TGTGCCAGCAGCCAAGCCCCCCGGGGAGGGTCTGGAAACACCATATATTTT. Protein product: CASSQAPRGGSGNTIYF.